This TCR beta chain was identified during a study of immune evolution from preneoplasia to lung adenocarcinoma. Findings and caveats of the study: Later-stage lesions seemingly showed higher T cell density and diversity than normal lung.

Repertoires were generated with immunoSEQ multiplex PCR, while TCRdb's copy carries only in-frame clones and drops some. The repertoire holds over 11,000 clones, about 80% seen once, with roughly 5% in the top ten. By its share, this clone is medium-sized. Antigen specificity is unknown. The germline gives CDR1 SQVTM, CDR2 ANQGSEA. The CDR3 consists of 13 residues. V was pared by 4 bases and J by 3 bases, with 12 bases between. The gene calls are TRBV29-1 and TRBJ1-2; no reliable D call. This TCR was recovered from a person aged 65-85 years with lung adenocarcinoma. Material for sequencing was FFPE minimally invasive lung adenocarcinoma tissue. CDR3 sequence: CSVGGVGDYGYTF. The DNA for the CDR3 is TGCAGCGTTGGGGGTGTAGGTGACTATGGCTACACCTTC.